This T cell receptor (beta chain) was observed in a study of blood T cell repertoires in COVID-19. On the study more broadly: Acute and convalescent COVID-19 specimens originated in the United States, Italy and Spain. PBMCs, B-cell-depleted T cells, or T cells were the source of the cDNA or gDNA that made up the material.

Germline CDR1 is MDHEN and CDR2 is SYDVKM. V lost 4 bases and J lost 5, with 12 bases in between. This CDR3 spans 14 amino acids. Authors' analysis steps: Amplifying reference gene primers gave estimates of nucleated cell counts. The method was immunoSEQ multiplex PCR; TCRdb's version includes in-frame clones alone and lacks a portion of them. V and J calls and clone size are those listed in that table; D and trimming were worked out from the DNA. The sample holds 25,000 to 30,000 clones; about three quarters are singletons and the top ten take under 25%. This chain joins TRBV28 and TRBJ1-5; possibly TRBD1 for D (6 bases). The sequencing input was peripheral blood. The TCR comes from a boy between 2 and 10 years old with active or convalescent COVID-19. The CDR3 is CASSSRQGYQPQHF. CDR3 bases: TGTGCCAGCAGTTCCCGCCAGGGGTATCAGCCCCAGCATTTT. Full variable domain (remainder filled in from reference TRBV28 and TRBJ1-5): DVKVTQSSRYLVKRTGEKVFLECVQDMDHENMFWYRQDPGLGLRLIYFSYDVKMKEKGDIPEGYSVSREKKERFSLILESASTNQTSMYLCASSSRQGYQPQHFGDGTRLSIL.